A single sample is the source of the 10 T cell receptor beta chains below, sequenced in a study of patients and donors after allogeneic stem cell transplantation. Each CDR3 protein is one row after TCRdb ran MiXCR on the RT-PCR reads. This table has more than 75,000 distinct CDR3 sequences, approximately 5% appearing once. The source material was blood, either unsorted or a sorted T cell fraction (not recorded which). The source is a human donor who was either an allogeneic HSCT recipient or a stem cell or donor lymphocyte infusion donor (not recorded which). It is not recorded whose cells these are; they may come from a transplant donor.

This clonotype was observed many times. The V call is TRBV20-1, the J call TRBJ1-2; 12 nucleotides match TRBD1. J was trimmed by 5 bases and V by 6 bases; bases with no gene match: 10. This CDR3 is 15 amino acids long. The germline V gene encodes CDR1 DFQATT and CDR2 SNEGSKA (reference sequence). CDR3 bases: TGCAGTGCAGTACCGGGACAGGGGGCGTCATATGGCTACACCTTC. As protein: CSAVPGQGASYGYTF.

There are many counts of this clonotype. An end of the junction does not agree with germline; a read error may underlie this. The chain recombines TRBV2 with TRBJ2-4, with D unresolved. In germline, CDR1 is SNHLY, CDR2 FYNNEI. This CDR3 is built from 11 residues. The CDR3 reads CASSEGDVVWF. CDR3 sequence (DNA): TGTGCCAGCAGTGAAGGAGATGTGGTGTGGTTC. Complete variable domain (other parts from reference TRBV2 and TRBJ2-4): EPEVTQTPSHQVTQMGQEVILRCVPISNHLYFYWYRQILGQKVEFLVSFYNNEISEKSEIFDDQFSVERPDGSNFTLKIRSTKLEDSAMYFCASSEGDVVWFGAGTRLSVL.

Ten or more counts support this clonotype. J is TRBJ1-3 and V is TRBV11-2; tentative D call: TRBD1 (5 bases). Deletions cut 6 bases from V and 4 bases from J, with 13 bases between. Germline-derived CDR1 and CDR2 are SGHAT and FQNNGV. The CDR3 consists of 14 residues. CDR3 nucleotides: TGTGCCAGCAGGAACAGGCGGACGGGAAACACCATATATTTT. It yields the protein CASRNRRTGNTIYF. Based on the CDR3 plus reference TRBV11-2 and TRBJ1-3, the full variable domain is EAGVAQSPRYKIIEKRQSVAFWCNPISGHATLYWYQQILGQGPKLLIQFQNNGVVDDSQLPKDRFSAERLKGVDSTLKIQPAKLEDSAVYLCASRNRRTGNTIYFGEGSWLTVV.

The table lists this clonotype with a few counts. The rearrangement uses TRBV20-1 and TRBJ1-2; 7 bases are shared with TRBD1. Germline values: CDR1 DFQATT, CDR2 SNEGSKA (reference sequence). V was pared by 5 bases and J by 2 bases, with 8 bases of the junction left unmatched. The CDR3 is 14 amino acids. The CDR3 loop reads CSAEGTDPNYGYTF. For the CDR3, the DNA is TGCAGTGCTGAAGGGACAGACCCAAACTATGGCTACACCTTC.

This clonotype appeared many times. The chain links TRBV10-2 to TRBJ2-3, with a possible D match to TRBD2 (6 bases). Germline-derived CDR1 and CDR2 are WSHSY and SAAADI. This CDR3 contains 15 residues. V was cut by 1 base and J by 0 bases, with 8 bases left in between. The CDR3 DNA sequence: TGCGCCAGCAGTGAGTGGGGGGTGAGCACAGATACGCAGTATTTT. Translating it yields CASSEWGVSTDTQYF.

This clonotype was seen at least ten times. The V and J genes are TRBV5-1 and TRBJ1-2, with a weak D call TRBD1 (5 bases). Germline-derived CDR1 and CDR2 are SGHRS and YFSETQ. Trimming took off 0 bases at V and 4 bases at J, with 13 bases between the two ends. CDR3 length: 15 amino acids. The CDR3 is CASSLEVTGVYGYTF. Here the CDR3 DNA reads TGCGCCAGCAGCTTGGAGGTCACAGGCGTCTATGGCTACACCTTC.

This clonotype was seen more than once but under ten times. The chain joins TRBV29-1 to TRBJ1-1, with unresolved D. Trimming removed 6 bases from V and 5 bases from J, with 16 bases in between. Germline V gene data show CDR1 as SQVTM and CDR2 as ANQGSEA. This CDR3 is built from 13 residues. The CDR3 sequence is CSVRGRERTEAFF. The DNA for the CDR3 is TGCAGCGTCAGAGGGCGGGAGAGGACTGAAGCTTTCTTT.

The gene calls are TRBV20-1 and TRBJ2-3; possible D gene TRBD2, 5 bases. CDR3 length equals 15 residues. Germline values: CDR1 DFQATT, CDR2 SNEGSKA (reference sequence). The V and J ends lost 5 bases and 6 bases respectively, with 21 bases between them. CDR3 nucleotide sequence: TGCAGTGCTGAAGGGTTCGCTCCTCCGGGGGATACGCAGTATTTT. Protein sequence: CSAEGFAPPGDTQYF.

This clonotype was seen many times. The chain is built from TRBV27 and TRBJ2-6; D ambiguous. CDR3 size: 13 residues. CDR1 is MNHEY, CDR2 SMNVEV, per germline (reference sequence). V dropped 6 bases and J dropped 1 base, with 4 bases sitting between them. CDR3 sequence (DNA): TGTGCCAGCAGGGGTTCTGGGGCCAACGTCCTGACTTTC. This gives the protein CASRGSGANVLTF.

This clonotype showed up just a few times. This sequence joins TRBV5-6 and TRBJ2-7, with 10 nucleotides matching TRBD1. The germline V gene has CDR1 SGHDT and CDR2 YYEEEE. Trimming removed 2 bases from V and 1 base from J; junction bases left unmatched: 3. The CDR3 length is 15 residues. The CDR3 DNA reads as TGTGCCAGCAGCTTCTCGGGACAGGGGTCCTACGAGCAGTACTTC. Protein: CASSFSGQGSYEQYF.